The 27 T cell receptor beta chains listed next were all sequenced from one sample in a study of vaccination and CD4 T cells after COVID-19. No antigen is known for these receptors. Treatment given: roughly nine-day PBMC culture with coronavirus spike peptide pools or control peptides (ViraFEST assay). CD4+ T cells that had been cultured provided DNA sequenced with the Oncomine TCR Beta short-read assay. TCRdb recomputed calls from the PCR reads with MiXCR, one row per CDR3 protein. The sample has 15,000 to 20,000 distinct CDR3 sequences; about three fifths are singletons. Material: CD4+ T cells from blood, cultured in vitro. The origin of the receptors is a human donor who had recovered from COVID-19.

The gene calls are TRBV19 and TRBJ2-5; D is possibly TRBD1 (5 bases). V shed 5 bases and J shed 3 bases, with 10 bases lying between them. This CDR3 has 13 residues. The germline V gene has CDR1 LNHDA and CDR2 SQIVND (reference sequence). The CDR3 nucleotides read TGTGCCAGTAGTGGGGCTCTTGAAGAGACCCAGTACTTC. Its protein is CASSGALEETQYF.

V gene TRBV20-1 combines with J gene TRBJ2-3; a weak D match, TRBD1 (5 bases). Trimming removed 1 base from V and 6 bases from J, with 14 bases in between. The CDR3 has 14 amino acids. The germline gives CDR1 DFQATT, CDR2 SNEGSKA (reference sequence). CDR3 protein: CSARAEAGADTQYF. CDR3 nucleotide sequence: TGCAGTGCTAGAGCCGAGGCTGGGGCCGATACGCAGTATTTT.

CDR3 sequence (DNA): TGTGCCAGCAGCCTCGGTTACAATGAGCAGTTCTTC. Its translation is CASSLGYNEQFF. The chain is built from TRBV7-9 and TRBJ2-1; D remains ambiguous. V gave up 5 bases and J gave up 4 bases, with 6 bases separating them. Germline loops: CDR1 SEHNR, CDR2 FQNEAQ (reference sequence). This CDR3 contains 12 residues. The whole variable domain, filled in from reference TRBV7-9 and TRBJ2-1, reads DTGVSQNPRHKITKRGQNVTFRCDPISEHNRLYWYRQTLGQGPEFLTYFQNEAQLEKSRLLSDRFSAERPKGSFSTLEIQRTEQGDSAMYLCASSLGYNEQFFGPGTRLTVL.

This chain uses TRBV24-1 with TRBJ2-3; 7 nucleotides line up with TRBD1. V was clipped by 4 bases and J by 4 bases; unmatched bases: 7. This CDR3 has 15 amino acids. Germline CDR1 reads KGHDR; CDR2 reads SFDVKD. In DNA form, the CDR3 reads TGTGCCACCAGTGACCCCCAGACAGGGCCAGATACGCAGTATTTT. It encodes CATSDPQTGPDTQYF.

The rearrangement joins TRBV6-1 to TRBJ1-6; TRBD1 matches at 7 bases. With 7 bases clipped from V and 10 bases from J, the junction kept 10 bases outside the gene matches. Looked up from germline, CDR1 is MNHNS and CDR2 is SASEGT. There are 14 residues in the CDR3. The CDR3 DNA sequence: TGTGCCAGCACCCCCCGGACAGGAACATCACCCCTCCACTTT. Its translation: CASTPRTGTSPLHF.

The J gene is TRBJ2-7, the V gene TRBV14; TRBD1 is a possible D gene (6 bases). This CDR3 has 14 amino acids. Germline CDR1 SGHDN, CDR2 FVKESK. The V and J ends lost 4 bases and 5 bases respectively, with 15 bases between them. The CDR3 here is CASSLAGAIDEQYF. CDR3 nucleotides: TGTGCCAGCAGCCTAGCAGGGGCAATCGACGAGCAGTACTTC.

This clonotype occurred a few times. This chain connects TRBV2 to TRBJ1-5, with a possible D match to TRBD1 (5 bases). CDR1 is SNHLY and CDR2 is FYNNEI in the germline V gene. The CDR3 is 13 amino acids. Trimming took off 10 bases at V and 9 bases at J, with 19 bases between the two ends. The CDR3 protein is CATSKGPPGPQHF. For the CDR3, the DNA is TGTGCCACCTCAAAGGGGCCCCCGGGGCCCCAGCATTTT.

V is TRBV19 and J is TRBJ2-5; TRBD2 agrees at 11 bases. The CDR3 is 15 residues long. Germline CDR1 is LNHDA and CDR2 is SQIVND (reference sequence). V shed 8 bases, J shed 4 bases, and the junction held 9 bases outside the gene matches. The DNA for the CDR3 is TGTGCCAGTGGGGTAGCGGGAGGGCCTGGAGAGACCCAGTACTTC. This gives the protein CASGVAGGPGETQYF.

The chain couples TRBV3-1 to TRBJ1-1, with no clear D. Trimming shortened V by 1 base and J by 5 bases, and 5 bases separated the two germline ends. This CDR3 has 12 residues. Looked up from germline, CDR1 is LGHDT and CDR2 is YNNKEL (reference sequence). The CDR3 region is CASSQGGTEAFF. In DNA form, the CDR3 reads TGTGCCAGCAGCCAAGGCGGAACTGAAGCTTTCTTT.

V is TRBV3-1 and J is TRBJ2-7; 9 bases fit TRBD1. Germline assignment: CDR1 LGHDT and CDR2 YNNKEL (reference sequence). Trimming removed 3 bases from V and 2 bases from J; junction bases left unmatched: 2. This CDR3 is built from 14 residues. The CDR3: CASSQGQGPYEQYF. The CDR3 DNA follows: TGTGCCAGCAGCCAGGGACAGGGACCCTACGAGCAGTACTTC.

Only a few counts were recorded for this clonotype. The chain employs TRBV7-9 and TRBJ1-5, with D possibly TRBD1 on 6 matching bases. Germline V lookup: CDR1 SEHNR, CDR2 FQNEAQ (reference sequence). The V and J ends lost 5 bases and 2 bases respectively, with 16 bases between them. This CDR3 comprises 16 residues. CDR3 sequence (DNA): TGTGCCAGCAGCCTTGGACAGCCGGTTGGCAATCAGCCCCAGCATTTT. Protein product: CASSLGQPVGNQPQHF.

The chain links TRBV20-1 to TRBJ1-6; TRBD1 might be the D (6 bases). The CDR3 has 13 residues. Germline lookup yields CDR1 DFQATT and CDR2 SNEGSKA (reference sequence). Trimming stripped 6 bases from V and 7 bases from J, with 13 bases between. In DNA, the CDR3 is TGCAGTGCAAGAAGGGGGATGAATTCACCCCTCCACTTT. Its translation is CSARRGMNSPLHF.

This clonotype was counted between two and nine times. The chain couples TRBV27 to TRBJ2-3; 7 nucleotides align to TRBD1. The CDR3 totals 14 residues. Germline CDR1 MNHEY, CDR2 SMNVEV (reference sequence). The V and J ends lost 3 bases and 5 bases, in that order; junction bases with no gene match: 5. The DNA of the CDR3 is TGTGCCAGCAGTTTCGAGGGGGCTGGAGATACGCAGTATTTT. Translating gives CASSFEGAGDTQYF.

V and J are TRBV7-9 and TRBJ2-2; no definite D call. Trimming shortened V by 4 bases and J by 7 bases, and 4 bases separated the two germline ends. The CDR3 runs 11 residues. Germline CDR1 is SEHNR and CDR2 is FQNEAQ (reference sequence). The CDR3 DNA reads as TGTGCCAGCAGCTCCCACGGGGAGCTGTTTTTT. It is translated as CASSSHGELFF. The full variable domain, in which reference TRBV7-9 and TRBJ2-2 provide the parts outside the CDR3, is DTGVSQNPRHKITKRGQNVTFRCDPISEHNRLYWYRQTLGQGPEFLTYFQNEAQLEKSRLLSDRFSAERPKGSFSTLEIQRTEQGDSAMYLCASSSHGELFFGEGSRLTVL.

This clonotype was counted between two and nine times. The chain employs TRBV6-5 and TRBJ2-7; possibly TRBD2 for D (6 bases). Trimming left V 1 base short and J 4 bases short, with 14 bases between. Germline loops: CDR1 MNHEY, CDR2 SVGAGI. CDR3 size: 15 residues. CDR3 in DNA: TGTGCCAGCAGTTACTTAAGCGGGCTTACTTACGAGCAGTACTTC. Translated, it gives CASSYLSGLTYEQYF.

The V call is TRBV6-2 or TRBV6-3, the J call TRBJ1-1; D is uncertain. V lost 7 bases and J 2 bases, leaving 23 bases between the germline ends. Germline CDR1 MNHEY, CDR2 SVGEGT. CDR3 length: 17 amino acids. The CDR3 DNA sequence: TGTGCCAGCACTAACAGAATTGTCGGCTTCTATAACACTGAAGCTTTCTTT. This translates into CASTNRIVGFYNTEAFF.

This sequence joins TRBV7-9 and TRBJ1-1; D possibly corresponds to TRBD1 (6 bases). The CDR3 consists of 16 residues. V lost 1 base, J lost 0 bases, and 12 bases lay in between. Germline V gene sequence: CDR1 SEHNR, CDR2 FQNEAQ (reference sequence). The CDR3 sequence is CASSLGAGVMNTEAFF. The CDR3 DNA reads as TGTGCCAGCAGCTTAGGGGCAGGGGTGATGAACACTGAAGCTTTCTTT.

This chain joins TRBV19 and TRBJ1-2, with D unclear. CDR1 and CDR2 (germline): LNHDA, SQIVND (reference sequence). The CDR3 runs 13 residues. Trimming took 11 bases from V and 4 from J, leaving 17 bases between them. The CDR3 reads CASKPDTGYGYTF. The CDR3 DNA reads TGTGCCTCAAAGCCTGACACGGGCTATGGCTACACCTTC.

The chain is built from TRBV2 and TRBJ2-7, with TRBD1 matching over 8 bases. Germline values: CDR1 SNHLY, CDR2 FYNNEI. The CDR3 contains 13 residues. V gave up 8 bases and J gave up 0 bases; unmatched junction bases: 3. The CDR3 sequence is CASRTGSSYEQYF. For the CDR3, the DNA is TGTGCCAGCCGGACAGGGAGCTCCTACGAGCAGTACTTC.

The V call is TRBV29-1, the J call TRBJ2-5; TRBD2 matches 11 bases. The V and J ends lost 6 bases and 9 bases, in that order; junction bases with no gene match: 6. Germline CDR1 reads SQVTM; CDR2 reads ANQGSEA. This CDR3 is built from 12 residues. This CDR3 reads CSVFSGGEAQYF. The CDR3 DNA is TGCAGCGTCTTTAGCGGGGGGGAGGCCCAGTACTTC.

There are a few counts of this clonotype. The chain uses TRBV6-1 and TRBJ2-2; 12 bases map to TRBD2. Germline CDR1 reads MNHNS; CDR2 reads SASEGT. The J segment lost 6 bases and the V segment lost 5 bases, leaving 7 bases of the junction unmatched. This CDR3 is 16 amino acids long. The CDR3 region has the DNA TGTGCCAGCAGTCGCCGACTAGCGGGAGATGCCGGGGAGCTGTTTTTT. This gives the protein CASSRRLAGDAGELFF.

The V gene is TRBV5-5, the J gene TRBJ2-1; 13 bases line up with TRBD2. V lost 4 bases, J lost 0 bases, and 13 bases stayed unmatched. The CDR3 spans 20 residues. CDR1 is SGHKS and CDR2 is YYEKEE in the germline V gene (reference sequence). The CDR3 DNA is TGTGCCAGCAGCCACCCCACTAGCGGGAGGGCTCTTAGCTCCTACAATGAGCAGTTCTTC. It yields the protein CASSHPTSGRALSSYNEQFF. The whole variable domain, filled in from reference TRBV5-5 and TRBJ2-1, reads DAGVTQSPTHLIKTRGQQVTLRCSPISGHKSVSWYQQVLGQGPQFIFQYYEKEERGRGNFPDRFSARQFPNYSSELNVNALLLGDSALYLCASSHPTSGRALSSYNEQFFGPGTRLTVL.

This chain connects TRBV2 to TRBJ2-2; 9 nucleotides line up with TRBD1. Germline CDR1 SNHLY, CDR2 FYNNEI. Trimming cost V 4 bases and J 7 bases; bases outside gene matches: 7. This CDR3 is 15 amino acids long. For the CDR3, the DNA is TGTGCCAGCAGTGGGCAGACAGGGGGGAACGGGGAGCTGTTTTTT. Its protein product is CASSGQTGGNGELFF.

This clonotype was observed a handful of times. J is TRBJ1-1 and V is TRBV20-1; perhaps TRBD1 as D (6 bases). The CDR3 is 14 residues long. Germline V gene lookup returns CDR1 DFQATT and CDR2 SNEGSKA (reference sequence). V dropped 3 bases and J dropped 4 bases, with 15 bases sitting between them. CDR3 coding DNA: TGCAGTGCTAGGTTCCACGAGGGGGTCACTGAAGCTTTCTTT. Its protein product is CSARFHEGVTEAFF.

The chain couples TRBV19 to TRBJ1-5; D perhaps matches TRBD1 (5 bases). The V end was cut by 4 bases, the J end by 7 bases, with 11 bases between. The V gene's germline CDR1 is LNHDA and CDR2 SQIVND (reference sequence). The CDR3 spans 13 residues. CDR3 in amino acids: CASSRGERQPQHF. CDR3 coding DNA: TGTGCCAGTAGTAGGGGGGAGAGGCAGCCCCAGCATTTT. Variable domain in full (rest from reference TRBV19 and TRBJ1-5): DGGITQSPKYLFRKEGQNVTLSCEQNLNHDAMYWYRQDPGQGLRLIYYSQIVNDFQKGDIAEGYSVSREKKESFPLTVTSAQKNPTAFYLCASSRGERQPQHFGDGTRLSIL.

The genes are TRBV30 and TRBJ1-2; the D is unclear. The V end was cut by 1 base, the J end by 4 bases, with 13 bases between. CDR1 is GTSNPN and CDR2 is SVGIG in the germline V gene (reference sequence). The CDR3 consists of 14 residues. The CDR3 nucleotides read TGTGCCTGGAGTGGGTCCCAAAACGGCTATGGCTACACCTTC. It yields the protein CAWSGSQNGYGYTF.

This clonotype was counted only a few times. The DNA of the CDR3 is TGTGCCAGCAGCGGGGCTAGCGGGAGGGCCGCTGATACGCAGTATTTT. Protein sequence: CASSGASGRAADTQYF. The rearrangement links TRBV6-4 to TRBJ2-3, with 12 bases that match TRBD2. The J segment lost 6 bases and the V segment lost 6 bases, leaving 10 bases of the junction unmatched. Germline CDR1 and CDR2: MRHNA and SNTAGT. This CDR3 is built from 16 residues.